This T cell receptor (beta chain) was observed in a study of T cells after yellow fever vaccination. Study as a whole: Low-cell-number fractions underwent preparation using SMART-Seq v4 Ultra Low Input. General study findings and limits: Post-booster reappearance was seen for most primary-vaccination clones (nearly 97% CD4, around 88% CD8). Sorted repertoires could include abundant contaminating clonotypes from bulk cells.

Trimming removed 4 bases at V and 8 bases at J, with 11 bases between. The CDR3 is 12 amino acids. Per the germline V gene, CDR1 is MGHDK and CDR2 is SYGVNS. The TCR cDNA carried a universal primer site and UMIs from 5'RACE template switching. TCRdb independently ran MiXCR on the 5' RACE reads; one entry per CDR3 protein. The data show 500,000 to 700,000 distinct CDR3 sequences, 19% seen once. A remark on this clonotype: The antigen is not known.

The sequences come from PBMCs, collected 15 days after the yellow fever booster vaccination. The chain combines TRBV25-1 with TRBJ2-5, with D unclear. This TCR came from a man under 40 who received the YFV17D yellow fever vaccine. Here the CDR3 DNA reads TGTGCCAGCAGTGGTCCGGAATTAACCCAGTACTTC. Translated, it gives CASSGPELTQYF.